A selection of T cell receptor beta chains follows, all from one sample in a study of T-cell memory formation after mild COVID-19. TCRdb passed the 5' RACE reads through MiXCR, listing each CDR3 protein once. Among approximately 190,000 distinct CDR3 sequences listed, approximately 20% were seen once. The sample consisted of PBMCs or a T cell subset sorted from them (not recorded which). These receptors were taken from an adult woman who had mild COVID-19 (a few samples of this study predate the infection). Cell type and time point are not known. CDR3s include the opening cysteine and the closing phenylalanine or tryptophan. The order of the fields is D gene, J gene, V gene, clone size, CDR3 DNA, CDR3 protein. The D gene is left open where the match is weak. Not every row has a clone size; where given, it reads once, few, many or a size class.

d_call: TRBD2; j_call: TRBJ2-7; v_call: TRBV10-3; clone_size: many; cdr3_nt: TGTGCCATCAGTGCCCTCACTAGCGGCTACGAGCAGTACTTC; cdr3_aa: CAISALTSGYEQYF
d_call: TRBD2; j_call: TRBJ2-2; v_call: TRBV9; clone_size: few; cdr3_nt: TGTGCCAGCAGCGTAGCTGGAGCGGGGCTATCATCCGGGGAGCTGTTTTTT; cdr3_aa: CASSVAGAGLSSGELFF
d_call: TRBD1; j_call: TRBJ2-3; v_call: TRBV24-1; clone_size: few; cdr3_nt: TGTGCCACCAGTGATTACTCAGGGGGCAGGACAGATACGCAGTATTTT; cdr3_aa: CATSDYSGGRTDTQYF
d_call: .; j_call: TRBJ2-1; v_call: TRBV3-1; clone_size: few; cdr3_nt: TGTGCCAGCACCCGACTATACGGGGGCGATGAGCAGTTCTTC; cdr3_aa: CASTRLYGGDEQFF
d_call: .; j_call: TRBJ2-3; v_call: TRBV2; clone_size: many; cdr3_nt: TGTGCCAGCATGAGGGACAACACAGATACGCAGTATTTT; cdr3_aa: CASMRDNTDTQYF
d_call: .; j_call: TRBJ2-2; v_call: TRBV11-2; clone_size: many; cdr3_nt: TGTGCCAGCAGCTTAGGCACCGGGGAGCTGTTTTTT; cdr3_aa: CASSLGTGELFF
d_call: .; j_call: TRBJ1-1; v_call: TRBV5-5; clone_size: .; cdr3_nt: TGTGCCAGCAGCTTCGGACTGATGAACACTGAAGCTTTCTTT; cdr3_aa: CASSFGLMNTEAFF
d_call: TRBD2; j_call: TRBJ2-5; v_call: TRBV5-6; clone_size: .; cdr3_nt: TGTGCCAGCAGCTTGGCGGGACTAGCGGGTACCCAAGAGACCCAGTACTTC; cdr3_aa: CASSLAGLAGTQETQYF
d_call: .; j_call: TRBJ2-3; v_call: TRBV7-9; clone_size: .; cdr3_nt: TGTGCCAGCAGCCCTCGGACGGGGCAGGATACGCAGTATTTT; cdr3_aa: CASSPRTGQDTQYF
d_call: .; j_call: TRBJ2-1; v_call: TRBV12-3/TRBV12-4; clone_size: few; cdr3_nt: TGTGCCAGCAGGGGCCCTGCTCCGGGGGGCGATGAGCAGTTCTTC; cdr3_aa: CASRGPAPGGDEQFF
d_call: .; j_call: TRBJ2-3; v_call: TRBV5-5; clone_size: many; cdr3_nt: TGTGCCAGCAGCTTGAGGCGGGGCACAGATACGCAGTATTTT; cdr3_aa: CASSLRRGTDTQYF
d_call: .; j_call: TRBJ2-3; v_call: TRBV3-1; clone_size: .; cdr3_nt: TGTGCCAGCAGCCAAGTTGGGAATACGCAGTATTTT; cdr3_aa: CASSQVGNTQYF
d_call: .; j_call: TRBJ1-1; v_call: TRBV20-1; clone_size: .; cdr3_nt: TGCAGTGCTATTTCCGGGACTTGGAGCACTGAAGCTTTCTTT; cdr3_aa: CSAISGTWSTEAFF
d_call: .; j_call: TRBJ2-4; v_call: TRBV12-3/TRBV12-4; clone_size: .; cdr3_nt: TGTGCCAGCAGTTTGGATCAAGGGGCCAAAAACATTCAGTACTTC; cdr3_aa: CASSLDQGAKNIQYF
d_call: TRBD2; j_call: TRBJ2-1; v_call: TRBV12-3/TRBV12-4; clone_size: .; cdr3_nt: TGTGCCAGCAGTTTCCTAGCGGGGGGCCAAAAGGGCAATGAGCAGTTCTTC; cdr3_aa: CASSFLAGGQKGNEQFF
d_call: TRBD2; j_call: TRBJ2-3; v_call: TRBV5-1; clone_size: few; cdr3_nt: TGCGCCAGCAGCTCGGGACTAGCGGGAGTTACGCAGTATTTT; cdr3_aa: CASSSGLAGVTQYF
d_call: TRBD1; j_call: TRBJ2-7; v_call: TRBV20-1; clone_size: .; cdr3_nt: TGCAGTGCTAGACCCGGGACAGTCTACGAGCAGTACTTC; cdr3_aa: CSARPGTVYEQYF
d_call: TRBD2; j_call: TRBJ2-2; v_call: TRBV25-1; clone_size: many; cdr3_nt: TGTGCCAGCACCCCGGCAAGCGGGGGGGCGACCGGGGAGCTGTTTTTT; cdr3_aa: CASTPASGGATGELFF
d_call: .; j_call: TRBJ1-5; v_call: TRBV20-1; clone_size: .; cdr3_nt: TGCAGTGCTAGCCGACAGACTAGCAATCAGCCCCAGCATTTT; cdr3_aa: CSASRQTSNQPQHF